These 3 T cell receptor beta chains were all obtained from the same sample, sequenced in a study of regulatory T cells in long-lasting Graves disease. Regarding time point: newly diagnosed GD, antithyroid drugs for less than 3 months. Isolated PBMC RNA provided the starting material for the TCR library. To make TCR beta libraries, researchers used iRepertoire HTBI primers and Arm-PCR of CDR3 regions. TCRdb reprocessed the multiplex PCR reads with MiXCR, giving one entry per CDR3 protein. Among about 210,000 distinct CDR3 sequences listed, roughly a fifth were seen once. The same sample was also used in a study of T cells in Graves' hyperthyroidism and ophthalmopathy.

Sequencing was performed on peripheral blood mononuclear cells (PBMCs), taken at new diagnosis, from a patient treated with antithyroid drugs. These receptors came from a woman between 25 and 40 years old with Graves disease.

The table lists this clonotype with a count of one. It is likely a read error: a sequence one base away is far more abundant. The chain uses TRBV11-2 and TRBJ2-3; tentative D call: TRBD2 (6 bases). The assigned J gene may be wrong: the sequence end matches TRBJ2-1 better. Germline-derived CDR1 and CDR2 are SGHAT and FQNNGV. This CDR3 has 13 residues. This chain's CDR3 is CASSLDGGTQQFF. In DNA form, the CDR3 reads TGTGCCAGCAGCTTAGACGGCGGGACGCAGCAGTTCTTC.

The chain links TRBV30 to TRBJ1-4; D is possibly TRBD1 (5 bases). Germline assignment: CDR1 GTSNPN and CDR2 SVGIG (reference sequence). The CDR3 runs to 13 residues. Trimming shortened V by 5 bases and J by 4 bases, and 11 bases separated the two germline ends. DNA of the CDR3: TGTGCCTGGGCTAGAGACAGTAATGAAAAACTGTTTTTT. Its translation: CAWARDSNEKLFF.

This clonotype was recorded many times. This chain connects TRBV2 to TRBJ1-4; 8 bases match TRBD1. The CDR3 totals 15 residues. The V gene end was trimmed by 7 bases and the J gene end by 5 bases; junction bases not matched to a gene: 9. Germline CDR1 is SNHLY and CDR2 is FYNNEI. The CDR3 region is CASTIRQGRNEKLFF. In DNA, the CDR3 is TGTGCCAGCACTATCCGACAGGGGCGAAATGAAAAACTGTTTTTT.